These 18 T cell receptor beta chains came from one sample sequenced in a study of T cells in localized non-small cell lung cancer (dated by TCRdb to the early 2020s). The protocol used for the library was the immunoSEQ multiplex PCR assay. In TCRdb, the immuneACCESS table is reduced to in-frame sequences with V and J assigned. These tables do not hold every clone; where another copy was compared, an unresolved V gene accounts for under half, and the others remain unexplained. For this sample the table gives 30,000 or so clones, of which around 90% were detected only once. The ten largest clones represent roughly 27% of the sample. Source: peripheral blood, taken before any cancer treatment. Source of these receptors: a female donor older than 55 with stage I lung adenocarcinoma.

CDR3 amino acids: CASSLNDGEKLFF. DNA of the CDR3: TGTGCCAGCAGCTTAAATGATGGAGAGAAACTGTTTTTT. The chain couples TRBV7-2 to TRBJ1-4; D is unresolved. The ends were cut back, 2 bases at V and 11 bases at J, with 12 bases in the middle. The germline gives CDR1 SGHTA, CDR2 FQGNSA. The CDR3 covers 13 residues.

The V gene is TRBV5-6, the J gene TRBJ2-7; TRBD2 aligns across 8 bases. V lost 1 base and J lost 0; bases outside the gene matches: 6. Per the germline V gene, CDR1 is SGHDT and CDR2 is YYEEEE. CDR3 size: 16 residues. In DNA, the CDR3 is TGTGCCAGCAGCTTGCTCTTAGCGGGGAGCTCCTACGAGCAGTACTTC. Its protein is CASSLLLAGSSYEQYF.

The J gene is TRBJ1-3, the V gene TRBV5-1; D is unresolved. CDR3 size: 16 residues. V was trimmed by 2 bases and J by 0 bases, leaving 12 bases between them. CDR1 is SGHRS and CDR2 is YFSETQ in the germline V gene. CDR3: CASSFLSPSSGNTIYF. Written as DNA, the CDR3 is TGCGCCAGCAGCTTTTTGTCCCCGAGCTCTGGAAACACCATATATTTT.

The J gene is TRBJ1-2, the V gene TRBV4-1; tentative D call: TRBD1 (5 bases). There are 15 residues in the CDR3. V lost 2 bases, J lost 8 bases, and 18 bases lay in between. Germline loops: CDR1 MGHRA, CDR2 YSYEKL. CDR3 in DNA: TGCGCCAGCAGCCAAACCTCGACAGAGGGTATGGGCTACACCTTC. Its protein product is CASSQTSTEGMGYTF.

V is TRBV7-2 and J is TRBJ2-3; D call uncertain. The V gene's germline CDR1 is SGHTA and CDR2 FQGNSA. The CDR3 spans 13 residues. Trimming took 5 bases from V and 2 from J, leaving 8 bases between them. The CDR3 sequence is CASSEAITDTQYF. The CDR3 DNA sequence: TGTGCCAGCAGCGAGGCCATCACAGATACGCAGTATTTT.

This rearrangement joins TRBV12-5 to TRBJ2-5, with 9 bases that match TRBD1. CDR3 size: 15 residues. V shed 1 base, J shed 5 bases, and the junction held 5 bases outside the gene matches. CDR1 and CDR2 (germline): LGHNT, FRNRAP. CDR3 protein: CASGLGTGGLETQYF. The CDR3 region has the DNA TGTGCTAGTGGTTTGGGAACAGGGGGCCTGGAGACCCAGTACTTC.

This clone was detected once. Here the CDR3 reads CASSLSGVYGYTF. In DNA form, the CDR3 reads TGTGCCAGCAGCTTATCGGGCGTCTATGGCTACACCTTC. The J gene is TRBJ1-2, the V gene TRBV7-8; D is undetermined. The CDR3 loop spans 13 amino acids. Germline V gene sequence: CDR1 SGHVS, CDR2 FQNEAQ. Between the trimmed V and J ends, which lost 2 bases and 4 bases, there was a span of 8 bases.

The chain is built from TRBV7-3 and TRBJ1-1, with D hard to call. This CDR3 contains 13 residues. The V gene's germline CDR1 is SGHTA and CDR2 FQGTGA. The germline V and J ends were trimmed by 1 base and 1 base, with 4 bases remaining between them. CDR3 sequence reads: CASSLSRNTEAFF. The CDR3 region has the DNA TGTGCCAGCAGCTTAAGCCGGAACACTGAAGCTTTCTTT.

V gene TRBV7-9 combines with J gene TRBJ1-5; no clear D. The CDR3 runs 14 residues. Germline V gives CDR1 SEHNR, CDR2 FQNEAQ (reference sequence). The ends were cut back, 1 base at V and 0 bases at J, with 4 bases in the middle. The CDR3: CASSLGYSNQPQHF. The CDR3 nucleotides read TGTGCCAGCAGCTTAGGTTATAGCAATCAGCCCCAGCATTTT.

This chain uses TRBV5-5 with TRBJ2-1, with D hard to call. V lost 0 bases, J lost 4 bases, and 11 bases lay in between. The germline CDR1 and CDR2 sequences are SGHKS and YYEKEE (reference sequence). The CDR3 runs 15 residues. DNA of the CDR3: TGTGCCAGCAGCTTGGGCAGGTTGAAATACAATGAGCAGTTCTTC. Its protein is CASSLGRLKYNEQFF.

The table lists this clone with a few counts. This chain uses TRBV5-1 with TRBJ1-2; D ambiguous. V lost 0 bases to trimming and J lost 6 bases, with 9 bases between them. Germline V CDR1 and CDR2: SGHRS, YFSETQ. CDR3 length equals 13 residues. The CDR3 region is CASSLDSADGYTF. The CDR3 DNA sequence: TGCGCCAGCAGCTTGGACAGCGCTGATGGCTACACCTTC.

This chain joins TRBV29-1 and TRBJ1-2; D is possibly TRBD1 (5 bases). The CDR3 contains 13 residues. Germline CDR1 SQVTM, CDR2 ANQGSEA. Trimming cost V 7 bases and J 1 base, with 13 bases left between them. The DNA of the CDR3 is TGCAGCGCCGCGGTGCAGGGTAACTATGGCTACACCTTC. Its translation: CSAAVQGNYGYTF. Together with reference TRBV29-1 and TRBJ1-2, the CDR3 gives the full variable domain: SAVISQKPSRDICQRGTSLTIQCQVDSQVTMMFWYRQQPGQSLTLIATANQGSEATYESGFVIDKFPISRPNLTFSTLTVSNMSPEDSSIYLCSAAVQGNYGYTFGSGTRLTVV.

The chain joins TRBV29-1 to TRBJ2-1; D may be TRBD2 (6 bases). CDR1 and CDR2 from the germline V gene are SQVTM and ANQGSEA. The V gene lost 7 bases and the J gene lost 0 bases, with 19 bases spanning the gap. The CDR3 extends over 16 amino acids. The CDR3 bases are TGCAGCGCCGCTAAGTTAGCGGTTAGCTCCTACAATGAGCAGTTCTTC. Its translation is CSAAKLAVSSYNEQFF.

The chain couples TRBV5-1 to TRBJ1-6, with TRBD1 identical over 7 bases. CDR1 and CDR2 (germline): SGHRS, YFSETQ. The V gene end was trimmed by 0 bases and the J gene end by 5 bases; junction bases not matched to a gene: 5. The length of the CDR3 is 16 residues. In nucleotides, the CDR3 is TGCGCCAGCAGCTTGGGATTTGGGACAGATAATTCACCCCTCCACTTT. Translated, it gives CASSLGFGTDNSPLHF.

The chain uses TRBV6-6 and TRBJ2-1; TRBD2 is a possible D gene (7 bases). From germline, CDR1 is MNHNY and CDR2 SVGAGI (reference sequence). The CDR3 contains 15 residues. Trimming removed 6 bases from V and 5 bases from J, with 17 bases in between. Written as DNA, the CDR3 is TGTGCCAGCAGGGATGGGGGGGCGGGCGACAATGAGCAGTTCTTC. Protein sequence: CASRDGGAGDNEQFF.

The gene calls are TRBV6-5 and TRBJ1-1, with D maybe TRBD1 (5 bases). V was trimmed by 0 bases and J by 8 bases, leaving 16 bases between them. The CDR3 has 15 residues. Germline CDR1 reads MNHEY; CDR2 reads SVGAGI. CDR3 coding DNA: TGTGCCAGCAGTTACTCTCCCCCCGGGGCGGGAGAAGCTTTCTTT. This gives the protein CASSYSPPGAGEAFF.

The chain uses TRBV7-8 and TRBJ2-3, with D maybe TRBD1 (5 bases). CDR3 size: 13 residues. Trimming stripped 4 bases from V and 6 bases from J, with 11 bases between. Germline V CDR1 and CDR2: SGHVS, FQNEAQ. The CDR3 region has the DNA TGTGCCAGCAGCTCAAGAACAGGCGATACGCAGTATTTT. It encodes CASSSRTGDTQYF.

This clone occurred a few times. J is TRBJ2-3 and V is TRBV7-3; D is tentatively TRBD1 or TRBD2 (5 bases each). Germline V gives CDR1 SGHTA, CDR2 FQGTGA. V dropped 5 bases and J dropped 8 bases, with 17 bases sitting between them. The CDR3 runs to 14 residues. DNA for the CDR3: TGTGCCAGCAGCCCCCTGCTAGGGGCGGGTACGCAGTATTTT. As protein: CASSPLLGAGTQYF.